This TCR beta chain was obtained from a study of cytomegalovirus exposure and HLA in healthy donors. Overall study: Both the approximately 120 validation repertoires and the roughly 640 first-cohort repertoires used the same platform, as reported by a later analysis.

Generated by immunoSEQ multiplex PCR, the TCRdb table keeps only in-frame clones and is missing some. Here the sample spans approximately 160,000 clones, roughly 89% being singletons. Germline assignment: CDR1 MNHEY and CDR2 SMNVEV (reference sequence). Losses at the gene ends were 3 bases for V and 1 base for J; bases not matched to a gene: 6. This CDR3 spans 16 amino acids. Comment on this clone: As yet, its antigen is unknown.

Broader study findings: Reports showed the classifier diagnosing cytomegalovirus status with high specificity and sensitivity. Associated with cytomegalovirus, according to the listing, were around 170 TCR beta chains. In vitro work confirmed that a few CMV-associated chains recognize CMV antigens.

Sequenced material: PBMCs. The genes are TRBV27 and TRBJ1-2, with 9 bases fitting TRBD1. This TCR was recovered from a young woman in good health and CMV-seropositive. CDR3 coding DNA: TGTGCCAGCAGTTTTACTACAGGGGGCTTTAACTATGGCTACACCTTC. It codes for CASSFTTGGFNYGYTF.